This is a list of T cell receptor beta chains from one sample in a study of blood T cell repertoires in COVID-19. Profiling relied on immunoSEQ multiplex PCR, and the TCRdb table lists in-frame clones only, not all of them. The sample includes under 300,000 clones, approximately 91% of them seen just once. The sequencing input was peripheral blood. The receptors here all came from a woman aged 25 to 45 with acute or convalescent COVID-19. CDR3s include the opening cysteine and the closing phenylalanine or tryptophan.

TRBV12-5	TRBJ1-5	CASGYGGSPNQPQHF
TRBV6-2/TRBV6-3	TRBJ2-2	CASSHSWVGGSPGELFF
TRBV18	TRBJ1-1	CASRHIYTEAFF
TRBV7-2	TRBJ2-1	CASSLEQYYNEQFF
TRBV19	TRBJ2-1	CASRASGSHNEQFF
TRBV3-1/TRBV3-2	TRBJ2-5	CASSQAPGVKETQYF
TRBV7-2	TRBJ1-5	CASSTRQGIQPQHF
TRBV5-4	TRBJ2-7	CASSLGSGGPDEQYF
TRBV7-2	TRBJ1-4	CASSRGQGVYKLFF
TRBV30	TRBJ2-3	CAWTLVGRARADTQYF
TRBV7-3	TRBJ2-3	CASSFGGGTDTQYF
TRBV14	TRBJ1-1	CASSPRGLTEAFF
TRBV30	TRBJ1-5	CAWSVHGGRQPQHF
TRBV27	TRBJ2-7	CASRRGTYLSYEQYF
TRBV7-9	TRBJ2-3	CASSLEVASGRPSTDTQYF
TRBV4-1	TRBJ2-2	CASSQVGRDYTGELFF
TRBV27	TRBJ2-7	CASSFYRGNEQYF
TRBV11-2	TRBJ2-7	CASSPARPTYEQYF
TRBV5-4	TRBJ2-1	CASSLASGRTNEQFF
TRBV7-9	TRBJ1-3	CASSLAGSYSGNTIYF
TRBV6-2/TRBV6-3	TRBJ2-7	CASSYRAGLPYEQYF
TRBV6-5	TRBJ1-3	CASSSGQGAYTIYF
TRBV18	TRBJ2-5	CASSPPRVQETQYF
TRBV5-1	TRBJ2-1	CASSWQSSGRGKYNEQFF
TRBV11-2	TRBJ2-5	CASSRGQYQETQYF
TRBV3-1/TRBV3-2	TRBJ2-1	CASSHLHKEDNEQFF
TRBV5-1	TRBJ2-7	CASSDHPQGSYEQYF